The clone carrying this T cell receptor beta chain was detected a few times. Its antigen is as yet unknown. Sequencing was performed with immunoSEQ multiplex PCR; in TCRdb, only in-frame clones are kept and a portion is missing. The sample records around 170,000 clones, more than 85% being singletons. The sample comes from a study of T cell responses to AZD1222 COVID-19 vaccine. Whole-study context: It was second doses at about 4 or about 12 weeks that were pooled. Whole-study findings and limits: Researchers took repertoire samples only after the peak T cell response had come.

Germline V gene data show CDR1 as SGHTA and CDR2 as FQGNSA. The V gene lost 5 bases and the J gene lost 0 bases, with 17 bases spanning the gap. The length of the CDR3 is 16 residues. The chain has TRBV7-2 and TRBJ2-7, with unresolved D. The clonotype originates from an adult in good health. This specimen was peripheral blood, taken on day 0 of AZD1222 vaccination. The DNA for the CDR3 is TGTGCCAGCAGCCAAATTGGGGTAACCCCCTCCTACGAGCAGTACTTC. This sequence encodes CASSQIGVTPSYEQYF.